This T cell receptor (beta chain) was recovered during a study of monozygotic twins with inflammatory bowel disease. In germline, CDR1 is SQVTM, CDR2 ANQGSEA. The CDR3 runs to 17 residues. TCRdb reprocessed the 5' RACE reads and reports one entry per CDR3 protein, with no DNA. This repertoire includes approximately 210,000 distinct CDR3 sequences. V and J are TRBV29-1 and TRBJ1-5; with no DNA, the TCRdb D assignment of TRBD1 cannot be verified. The sequence derives from a human donor with ulcerative colitis or Crohn's disease, or a healthy co-twin of an affected twin (not recorded which). Sequenced sample: blood. The CDR3 here is CSVHRYRLRLWNQPQHF.